This section outlines one T cell receptor beta chain sequence together with its context. The germline gives CDR1 SGHRS, CDR2 YFSETQ. The CDR3 totals 14 residues. With 4 bases removed from V and 7 bases from J, the gap between germline ends came to 17 bases. Generated by immunoSEQ multiplex PCR, the TCRdb table keeps only in-frame clones and is missing some. The sample has 100,000 or so clones; more than 85% are singletons. This entry is derived from a study of control samples from healthy donors and cancer patients. The sequence was obtained from a man aged 25 to 40 in good health. V usage is TRBV5-1 and J usage is TRBJ1-2, with D uncertain. The sample comprised blood. The CDR3 bases are TGCGCCAGCAGCGCGGACGGAGGGCTTCGTGGCTACACCTTC. Translating gives CASSADGGLRGYTF.